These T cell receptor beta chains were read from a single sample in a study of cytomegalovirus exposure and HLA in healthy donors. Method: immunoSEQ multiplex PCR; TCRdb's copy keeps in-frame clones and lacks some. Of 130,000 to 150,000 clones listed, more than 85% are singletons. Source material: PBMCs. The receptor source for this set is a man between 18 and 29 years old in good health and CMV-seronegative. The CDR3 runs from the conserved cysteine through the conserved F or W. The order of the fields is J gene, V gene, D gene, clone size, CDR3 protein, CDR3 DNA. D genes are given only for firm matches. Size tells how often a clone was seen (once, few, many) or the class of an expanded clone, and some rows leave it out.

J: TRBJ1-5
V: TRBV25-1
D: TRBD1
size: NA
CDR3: CASSGRGLQPQHF
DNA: TGTGCCAGCAGTGGCAGGGGGCTTCAGCCCCAGCATTTT

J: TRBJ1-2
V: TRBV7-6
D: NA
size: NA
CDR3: CASSLVAQGDGYTF
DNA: TGTGCCAGCAGCTTAGTGGCGCAGGGTGATGGCTACACCTTC

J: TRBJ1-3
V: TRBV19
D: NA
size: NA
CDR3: CASSILTAGPPSSGNTIYF
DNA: TGTGCCAGTAGTATCCTAACCGCGGGGCCCCCGAGCTCTGGAAACACCATATATTTT

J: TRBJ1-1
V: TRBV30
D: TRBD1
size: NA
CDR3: CARERGLDTEAFF
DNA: TGTGCCCGGGAAAGGGGGCTAGACACTGAAGCTTTCTTT

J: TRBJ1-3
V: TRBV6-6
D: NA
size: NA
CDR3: CASSLQGNRGNTIYF
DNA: TGTGCCAGCAGTCTCCAGGGAAATAGGGGTAACACCATATATTTT

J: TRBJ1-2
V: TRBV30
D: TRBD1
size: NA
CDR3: CAWGQGGYGYTF
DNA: TGTGCCTGGGGACAGGGTGGCTATGGCTACACCTTC

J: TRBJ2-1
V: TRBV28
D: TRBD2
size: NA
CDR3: CASSSPGTSGKNEQFF
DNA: TGTGCCAGCAGTTCCCCCGGGACTAGCGGGAAGAATGAGCAGTTCTTC

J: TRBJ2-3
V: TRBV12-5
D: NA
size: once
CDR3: CASGLGGADTQYF
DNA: TGTGCTAGTGGTTTAGGGGGTGCAGATACGCAGTATTTT

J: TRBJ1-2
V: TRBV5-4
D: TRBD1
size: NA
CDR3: CASSFRQGLVGGYTF
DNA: TGTGCCAGCAGCTTCCGACAGGGGTTGGTTGGTGGCTACACCTTC

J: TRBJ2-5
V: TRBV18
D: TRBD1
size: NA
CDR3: CASSPNRGKQETQYF
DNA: TGTGCCAGCTCCCCAAACAGGGGTAAACAAGAGACCCAGTACTTC

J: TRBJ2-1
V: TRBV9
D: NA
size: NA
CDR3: CASSASLQGSYNEQFF
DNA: TGTGCCAGCAGCGCAAGCCTCCAGGGCAGCTACAATGAGCAGTTCTTC

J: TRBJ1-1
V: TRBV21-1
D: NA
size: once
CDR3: CASSKVGQAAEAFF
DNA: TGTGCCAGCAGCAAAGTCGGCCAGGCCGCTGAAGCTTTCTTT

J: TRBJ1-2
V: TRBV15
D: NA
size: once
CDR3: CATSGVDSSNYGYTF
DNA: TGTGCCACCAGCGGAGTTGACAGTTCTAACTATGGCTACACCTTC

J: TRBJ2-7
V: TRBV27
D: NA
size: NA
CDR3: CASSARGLDYEQYF
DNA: TGTGCCAGCAGTGCCCGCGGGCTCGACTACGAGCAGTACTTC

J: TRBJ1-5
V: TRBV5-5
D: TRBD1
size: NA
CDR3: CASSLGYRGLGNQPQHF
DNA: TGTGCCAGCAGCTTGGGCTACAGGGGGCTAGGCAATCAGCCCCAGCATTTT

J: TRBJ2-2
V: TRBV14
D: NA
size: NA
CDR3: CASSQVRNTGELFF
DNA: TGTGCCAGCAGCCAAGTCAGAAACACCGGGGAGCTGTTTTTT

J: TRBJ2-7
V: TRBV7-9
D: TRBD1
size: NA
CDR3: CASSLGVGTGGSYEQYF
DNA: TGTGCCAGCAGCTTAGGGGTCGGGACAGGGGGCTCCTACGAGCAGTACTTC

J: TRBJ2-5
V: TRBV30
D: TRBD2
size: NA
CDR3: CAWSVGVALAEETQYF
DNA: TGTGCCTGGAGTGTTGGAGTTGCGCTAGCGGAAGAGACCCAGTACTTC

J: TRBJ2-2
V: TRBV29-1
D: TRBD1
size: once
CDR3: CSVARTGVAGELFF
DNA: TGCAGCGTTGCCCGGACAGGGGTCGCCGGGGAGCTGTTTTTT

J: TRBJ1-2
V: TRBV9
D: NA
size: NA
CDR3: CASSEDSNYGYTF
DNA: TGTGCCAGCAGCGAGGACAGTAACTATGGCTACACCTTC

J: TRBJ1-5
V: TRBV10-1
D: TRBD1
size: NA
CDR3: CASSDLDRERGERNQPQHF
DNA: TGCGCCAGCAGTGACCTGGACAGGGAAAGAGGGGAAAGGAATCAGCCCCAGCATTTT

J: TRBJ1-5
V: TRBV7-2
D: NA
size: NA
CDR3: CASSLVWQGGQPQHF
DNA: TGTGCCAGCAGCTTAGTCTGGCAGGGCGGTCAGCCCCAGCATTTT

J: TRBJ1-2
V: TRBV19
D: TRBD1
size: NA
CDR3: CASLPYPAGGGGYGYTF
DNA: TGTGCCAGTCTCCCTTATCCCGCAGGGGGTGGCGGCTATGGCTACACCTTC

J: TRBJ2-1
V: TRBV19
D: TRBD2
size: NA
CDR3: CASSASFRPGAGSEQFF
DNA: TGTGCCAGTAGTGCCTCGTTTCGCCCGGGAGCGGGGTCTGAGCAGTTCTTC

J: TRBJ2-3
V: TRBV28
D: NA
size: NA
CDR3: CASTTIADTQYF
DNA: TGTGCCAGCACGACTATTGCAGATACGCAGTATTTT

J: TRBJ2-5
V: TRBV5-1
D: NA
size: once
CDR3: CASSLGGYQETQYF
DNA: TGCGCCAGCAGCTTGGGAGGGTACCAAGAGACCCAGTACTTC

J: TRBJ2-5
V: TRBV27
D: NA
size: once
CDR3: CASSLRVGDLETQYF
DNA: TGTGCCAGCAGTTTGAGGGTCGGGGACTTAGAGACCCAGTACTTC

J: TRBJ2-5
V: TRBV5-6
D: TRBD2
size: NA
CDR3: CASSPGLAGVQETQYF
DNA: TGTGCCAGCAGCCCGGGACTAGCGGGGGTTCAAGAGACCCAGTACTTC

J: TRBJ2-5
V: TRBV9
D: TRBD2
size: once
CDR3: CASSVTLRGGQETQYF
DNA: TGTGCCAGCAGCGTAACCCTCCGGGGGGGACAAGAGACCCAGTACTTC

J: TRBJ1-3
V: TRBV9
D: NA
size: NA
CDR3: CASSVSGSGNTIYF
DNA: TGTGCCAGCAGCGTTAGTGGTTCTGGAAACACCATATATTTT

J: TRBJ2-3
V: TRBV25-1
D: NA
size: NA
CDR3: CASSVYAGSTDTQYF
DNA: TGTGCCAGCAGTGTCTACGCCGGGAGCACAGATACGCAGTATTTT

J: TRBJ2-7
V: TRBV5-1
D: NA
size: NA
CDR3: CASSSSLGLSYEQYF
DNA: TGCGCCAGCAGCTCATCCCTCGGACTTTCCTACGAGCAGTACTTC

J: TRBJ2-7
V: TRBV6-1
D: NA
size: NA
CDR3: CASSDLGGPGEQYF
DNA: TGTGCCAGCAGTGACTTGGGGGGGCCGGGCGAGCAGTACTTC

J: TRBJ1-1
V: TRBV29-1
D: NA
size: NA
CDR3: CSVALLGTEAFF
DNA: TGCAGCGTTGCCCTTCTCGGCACTGAAGCTTTCTTT

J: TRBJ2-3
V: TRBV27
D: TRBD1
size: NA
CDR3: CASSPRGQASTDTQYF
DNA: TGTGCCAGCAGCCCAAGAGGACAGGCTAGCACAGATACGCAGTATTTT

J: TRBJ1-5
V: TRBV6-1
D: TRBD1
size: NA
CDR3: CASSEGTGGNQPQHF
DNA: TGTGCCAGCAGTGAGGGGACAGGGGGCAATCAGCCCCAGCATTTT

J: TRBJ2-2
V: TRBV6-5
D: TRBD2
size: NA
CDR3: CASSYGSGRNTGELFF
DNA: TGTGCCAGCAGTTACGGAAGCGGGAGGAACACCGGGGAGCTGTTTTTT

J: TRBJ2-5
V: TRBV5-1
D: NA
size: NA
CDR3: CASQQLGLGETQYF
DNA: TGCGCCAGCCAGCAGCTAGGACTTGGGGAGACCCAGTACTTC

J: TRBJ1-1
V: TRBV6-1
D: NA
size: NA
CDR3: CASTGTLNTEAFF
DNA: TGTGCCAGCACCGGGACATTGAACACTGAAGCTTTCTTT

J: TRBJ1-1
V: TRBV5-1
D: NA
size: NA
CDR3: CASSLEKQVGDTEAFF
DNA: TGCGCCAGCAGCTTGGAGAAACAGGTCGGAGACACTGAAGCTTTCTTT

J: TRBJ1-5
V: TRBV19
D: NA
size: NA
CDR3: CASTEWTSGNQPQHF
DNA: TGTGCCAGTACGGAGTGGACTTCGGGCAATCAGCCCCAGCATTTT

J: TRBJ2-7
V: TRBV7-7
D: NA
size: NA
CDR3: CASSLGSAGEQYF
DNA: TGTGCCAGCAGCTTAGGCTCAGCCGGGGAGCAGTACTTC

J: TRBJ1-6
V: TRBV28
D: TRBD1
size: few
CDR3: CASIGTAYSPLHF
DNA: TGTGCCAGCATCGGGACAGCCTATTCACCCCTCCACTTT